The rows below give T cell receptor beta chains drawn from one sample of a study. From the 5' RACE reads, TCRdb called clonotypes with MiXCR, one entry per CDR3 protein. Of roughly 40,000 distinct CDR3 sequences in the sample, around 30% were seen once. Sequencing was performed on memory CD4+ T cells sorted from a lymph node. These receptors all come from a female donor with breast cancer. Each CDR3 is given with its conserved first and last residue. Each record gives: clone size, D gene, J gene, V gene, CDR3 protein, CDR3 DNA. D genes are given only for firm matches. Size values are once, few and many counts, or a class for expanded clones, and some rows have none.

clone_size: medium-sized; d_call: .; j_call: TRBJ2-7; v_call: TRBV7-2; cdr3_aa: CASSLARGSAYEQYF; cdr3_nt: TGTGCCAGCAGCTTAGCCAGGGGAAGCGCCTACGAGCAGTACTTC
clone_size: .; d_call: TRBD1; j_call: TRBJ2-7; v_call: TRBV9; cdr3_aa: CASSVVGTAGSQQYF; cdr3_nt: TGTGCCAGCAGCGTCGTAGGGACAGCCGGGTCTCAGCAGTACTTC
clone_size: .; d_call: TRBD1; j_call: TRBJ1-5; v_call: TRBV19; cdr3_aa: CASKTGGDTGQPQHF; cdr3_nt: TGTGCCAGTAAGACAGGGGGCGACACGGGCCAGCCCCAGCATTTT
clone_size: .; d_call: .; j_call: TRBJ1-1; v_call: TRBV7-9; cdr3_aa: CASSLAPMNTEAFF; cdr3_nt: TGTGCCAGCAGCTTAGCCCCCATGAACACTGAAGCTTTCTTT
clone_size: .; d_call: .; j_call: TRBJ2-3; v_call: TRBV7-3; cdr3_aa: CASSRGVITDTQYF; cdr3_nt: TGTGCCAGCAGCCGAGGGGTGATCACAGATACGCAGTATTTT
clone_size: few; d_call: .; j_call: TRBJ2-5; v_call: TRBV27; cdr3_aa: CASRQRGDQYF; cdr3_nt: TGTGCCAGCAGGCAGCGAGGGGACCAGTACTTC
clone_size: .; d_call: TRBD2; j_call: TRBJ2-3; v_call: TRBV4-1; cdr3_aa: CASSPYGLEDTQYF; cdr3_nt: TGCGCCAGCAGCCCATACGGACTAGAGGATACGCAGTATTTT
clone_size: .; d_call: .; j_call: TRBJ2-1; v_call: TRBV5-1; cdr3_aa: CASSLALQTSRLF; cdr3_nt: TGCGCCAGCAGCTTGGCTTTACAGACCTCTCGGCTCTTC
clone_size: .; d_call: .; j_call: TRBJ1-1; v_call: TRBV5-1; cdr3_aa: CASSFRAGTEAFF; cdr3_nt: TGCGCCAGCAGCTTCAGGGCCGGGACTGAAGCTTTCTTT
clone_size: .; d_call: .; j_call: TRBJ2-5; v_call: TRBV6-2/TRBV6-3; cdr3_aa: CASSYAGRETQYF; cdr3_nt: TGTGCCAGCAGTTACGCAGGGAGAGAGACCCAGTACTTC
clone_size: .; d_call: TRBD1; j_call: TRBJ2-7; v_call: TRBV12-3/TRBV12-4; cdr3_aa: CAGSSTGTGFYEQYF; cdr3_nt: TGTGCCGGCAGTTCGACCGGGACAGGGTTTTACGAGCAGTACTTC
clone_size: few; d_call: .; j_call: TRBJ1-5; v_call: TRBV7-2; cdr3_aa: CASSPRVGNQPQHF; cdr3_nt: TGTGCCAGCAGCCCAAGGGTTGGCAATCAGCCCCAGCATTTT
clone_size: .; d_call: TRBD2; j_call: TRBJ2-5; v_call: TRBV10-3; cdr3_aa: CAISRDYGQETQYF; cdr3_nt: TGTGCCATCAGCCGGGACTATGGCCAAGAGACCCAGTACTTC
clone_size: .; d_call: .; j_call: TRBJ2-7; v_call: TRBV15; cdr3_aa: CATSRDPYEQYF; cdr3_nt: TGTGCCACCAGCAGAGATCCCTACGAGCAGTACTTC